This TCR beta chain came from a study of CD8+CD57+ T cells in acquired aplastic anemia. CD8+CD57+ cell expansion had been shown by flow cytometry in patients chosen for sequencing. With respect to this clonotype: What it binds is unknown.

General study findings and limits: Around 29 CD8+ CDR3 sequences were shared between patients and controls.

This CDR3 contains 13 residues. Germline values: CDR1 SNHLY, CDR2 FYNNEI. V gave up 4 bases and J gave up 12 bases, with 16 bases separating them. Investigators profiled TCR beta VDJ and CDR3 from genomic DNA template. TCRdb redid the calling of the reads with MiXCR, one entry per CDR3 protein. The data hold 310,000 or so distinct CDR3 sequences, with about three fifths observed a single time. This clonotype was sampled from a human donor with aplastic anemia. The chain has TRBV2 and TRBJ1-3; D perhaps matches TRBD1 (6 bases). Material for sequencing was sorted CD4+, CD8+, or CD8+CD57+ T cells (not recorded which) from PBMCs. The CDR3 sequence is CASSVSGGGHIYF. In DNA, the CDR3 is TGTGCCAGCAGTGTATCGGGAGGGGGTCACATATATTTT.